The rows below give T cell receptor beta chains drawn from one sample of a study of blood T cell repertoires in COVID-19. Profiling relied on immunoSEQ multiplex PCR, and the TCRdb table lists in-frame clones only, not all of them. In the table there are approximately 120,000 clones, around three quarters of which are singletons. The sample was peripheral blood. The receptors come from a human donor in a cohort sampled during active or convalescent COVID-19. CDR3s include the opening cysteine and the closing phenylalanine or tryptophan. Each record gives: CDR3 protein, CDR3 DNA, D gene, V gene, clone size, J gene. The D gene is left open where the match is weak. Some rows have no size entry. The others give once, few or many, or a class for an expanded clone.

CAISPGTSGSGLGDTQYF,TGTGCCATCAGTCCCGGGACTAGCGGGAGCGGGCTTGGAGATACGCAGTATTTT,TRBD2,TRBV10-3,-,TRBJ2-3
CASSQAGAGAHGYTF,TGTGCCAGCAGCCAAGCCGGGGCAGGGGCACATGGCTACACCTTC,-,TRBV14,-,TRBJ1-2
CASSEGLPGVYGYTF,TGTGCCAGCAGCGAGGGACTACCGGGTGTCTATGGCTACACCTTC,-,TRBV13,-,TRBJ1-2
CSSHGLYGYTF,TGCAGTTCTCATGGGCTCTATGGCTACACCTTC,-,TRBV20-1,-,TRBJ1-2
CASSITGSDGYTF,TGTGCCAGTAGTATAACCGGGTCCGATGGCTACACCTTC,-,TRBV19,once,TRBJ1-2
CATSVGDSEHYEQYF,TGTGCCACCAGTGTTGGGGATAGCGAGCACTACGAGCAGTACTTC,-,TRBV24-1,-,TRBJ2-7
CASSFQTGISGNTIYF,TGTGCCAGCAGCTTCCAGACAGGGATCTCTGGAAACACCATATATTTT,TRBD1,TRBV7-2,-,TRBJ1-3
CASREGLAGGQETQYF,TGTGCCAGCAGGGAAGGACTAGCGGGGGGACAAGAGACCCAGTACTTC,TRBD2,TRBV3-1/TRBV3-2,-,TRBJ2-5
CASSARPEAGSTDTQYF,TGTGCCAGCAGTGCACGCCCCGAGGCGGGGAGCACAGATACGCAGTATTTT,-,TRBV6-2/TRBV6-3,few,TRBJ2-3
CASSLEGQGEQYF,TGTGCCAGCAGTTTAGAGGGACAGGGCGAGCAGTACTTC,TRBD1,TRBV12-3/TRBV12-4,few,TRBJ2-7
CASSVGWASGFYEQYF,TGTGCCAGCAGCGTGGGGTGGGCTAGCGGCTTCTACGAGCAGTACTTC,TRBD2,TRBV9,-,TRBJ2-7
CASRASGTGELFF,TGTGCCAGCAGGGCCTCAGGGACCGGGGAGCTGTTTTTT,-,TRBV7-9,-,TRBJ2-2
CASSLLNSNQPQHF,TGTGCCAGCAGCCTCTTAAATAGCAATCAGCCCCAGCATTTT,-,TRBV7-8,few,TRBJ1-5
CASTTGYYNEQFF,TGTGCCAGCACAACGGGGTACTACAATGAGCAGTTCTTC,-,TRBV28,-,TRBJ2-1
CASSHLADASYNEQFF,TGTGCCAGCAGCCACCTAGCGGACGCTTCCTACAATGAGCAGTTCTTC,TRBD2,TRBV6-2/TRBV6-3,-,TRBJ2-1